The TCR beta chain under discussion was sequenced for a study of Tregs in tolerant kidney transplant recipients (dated by TCRdb to 2018 to 2020). About the investigation overall: The study used TCRbeta sequencing to identify donor-specific regulatory T cells before combined kidney and bone marrow transplantation, then tracked those cells after transplant. TCRbeta repertoire sequencing was used in a few healthy controls to compare several ways of expanding Tregs specific for an allogeneic donor. Broader findings and caveats from the paper: Expanding Tregs with activated donor B cells appeared to identify the most biologically relevant and donor-specific TCRbeta repertoire. Although technical replication error seemed to be minimal, the question of biological reproducibility was not addressed directly. The study was constrained by small patient numbers, and validation of the findings is required in larger populations and under other immunosuppression protocols.

V is clipped by 1 base and J by 8 bases, and the sequence between their germline boundaries is 10 bases long. The CDR3 runs 14 amino acids, cysteine and phenylalanine included. Only CDR3 DNA remains: 42 bases, in frame from the first base. CDR1 SGDLS and CDR2 YYNGEE were looked up in the germline V gene. For TCRbeta CDR3 sequencing, genomic DNA was extracted from sorted cells using the QIAGEN DNeasy Blood and Tissue Kit. Through immunoSEQ, high-throughput TCRbeta CDR3 sequencing was done commercially, including PCR amplification with internal controls and bias correction. On the authors' methods: Unique productive TCRbeta sequences were defined by CDR3 nucleotide sequence where primers matched, otherwise by CDR3 amino acid sequence with Vbeta and Jbeta genes. To correct for sorting error, sequences found in more than one sorted population at a frequency ratio of 2:1 or less were discarded, and the remaining shared sequences were assigned to the population with the higher frequency. Sequences were defined as donor-reactive when expanded at least 5-fold in CFSE-low cells versus unstimulated cells and present at a frequency of at least 0.01% in CFSE-low cells. Repertoire divergence was quantified by Jensen-Shannon divergence calculated from the top 100 TCRbeta sequences ranked by frequency. For samples with multiple sequencing runs, sorting error was corrected separately for each run before the runs were pooled. TCRdb stores this immuneACCESS table with in-frame sequences only. Part of the clones is absent; in the studies checked, under half of the shortfall reflects unresolved V genes, and no reason is known for the rest. From that table come the V and J calls and clone size; the DNA was used to work out D and trimming. In this sample the table shows hundreds of thousands of clones, 65% to 85% of which occur a single time. The ten largest clones take up over 0.5% of the sample.

Unstimulated Tregs (CD4+CD25+CD127-), CD4+ non-Tregs (CD4+CD25-), CD4 and CD8 cells were FACS-sorted from thawed PBMCs. Healthy control blood came either as purchased buffy coats or from healthy volunteers. Healthy control blood was processed to PBMCs by Ficoll density gradient and cryopreserved, and patient PBMCs were collected before and after transplant. Of note for this clone: Its target antigen remains unknown. No quality values exist for individual bases; no much larger clone is one base distant.

The sample was CD4+ T cells from blood. The rearranged segments are TRBV9 and TRBJ1-6; possibly the D gene is TRBD1, per 6 matching bases. The TCR comes from a human donor in good health. The nucleotides read TGTGCCAGCAGCGTACACAGGGAACATTCACCCCTCCACTTT. Translated, this gives CASSVHREHSPLHF. Outside the CDR3, residues come from the reference TRBV9 and TRBJ1-6 proteins, so the full variable domain is: DSGVTQTPKHLITATGQRVTLRCSPRSGDLSVYWYQQSLDQGLQFLIQYYNGEERAKGNILERFSAQQFPDLHSELNLSSLELGDSALYFCASSVHREHSPLHFGNGTRLTVT.